This is a list of T cell receptor beta chains from one sample in a study of cytotoxic CD8 clonotypes in ibrutinib-treated CLL. Produced via immunoSEQ multiplex PCR; TCRdb's table is partial and in-frame only. The sample yields some 120,000 clones, about 50% seen once. The sample consisted of PBMCs, taken after 24 months of ibrutinib treatment. The receptor source for this set is a human donor with chronic lymphocytic leukemia. CDR3s include the opening cysteine and the closing phenylalanine or tryptophan. Fields, in order: D gene, clone size, V gene, J gene, CDR3 protein, CDR3 DNA. A D gene is named only where the DNA matches it firmly. Clone sizes are given selectively: once, few, many, or a class where the clone is expanded.

d_gene: -
abundance: once
v_gene: TRBV5-1
j_gene: TRBJ2-3
CDR3aa: CASSPWTGESEDTQYF
CDR3nt: TGCGCCAGCAGCCCCTGGACGGGAGAAAGTGAAGATACGCAGTATTTT

d_gene: TRBD1
abundance: few
v_gene: TRBV5-1
j_gene: TRBJ1-4
CDR3aa: CASSLDGQGGEKLFF
CDR3nt: TGCGCCAGCAGCCTGGATGGACAGGGCGGTGAAAAACTGTTTTTT

d_gene: TRBD1
abundance: -
v_gene: TRBV2
j_gene: TRBJ2-5
CDR3aa: CASSEGTGGETQYF
CDR3nt: TGTGCCAGCAGTGAAGGGACAGGAGGCGAGACCCAGTACTTC

d_gene: TRBD2
abundance: -
v_gene: TRBV5-6
j_gene: TRBJ2-2
CDR3aa: CASSQTSRELFF
CDR3nt: TGTGCCAGCAGTCAGACTAGCCGGGAGCTGTTTTTT

d_gene: -
abundance: -
v_gene: TRBV7-3
j_gene: TRBJ2-1
CDR3aa: CASSLRDGPRDEQFF
CDR3nt: TGTGCCAGCAGCCTCCGGGACGGGCCCCGAGATGAGCAGTTCTTC

d_gene: -
abundance: -
v_gene: TRBV6-5
j_gene: TRBJ1-2
CDR3aa: CASSPTTGPYGYTF
CDR3nt: TGTGCCAGCAGTCCCACAACAGGGCCCTATGGCTACACCTTC

d_gene: -
abundance: -
v_gene: TRBV10-3
j_gene: TRBJ2-2
CDR3aa: CAINPANTGELFF
CDR3nt: TGTGCCATCAACCCCGCGAACACCGGGGAGCTGTTTTTT

d_gene: -
abundance: -
v_gene: TRBV5-1
j_gene: TRBJ2-5
CDR3aa: CASSLATSRETQYF
CDR3nt: TGCGCCAGCAGCTTGGCCACGTCAAGAGAGACCCAGTACTTC

d_gene: TRBD2
abundance: -
v_gene: TRBV5-1
j_gene: TRBJ2-5
CDR3aa: CASSSRGGPQETQYF
CDR3nt: TGCGCCAGCAGCTCTCGCGGGGGGCCCCAAGAGACCCAGTACTTC

d_gene: -
abundance: once
v_gene: TRBV2
j_gene: TRBJ1-2
CDR3aa: CASSEAGWGYTF
CDR3nt: TGTGCCAGCAGTGAAGCAGGTTGGGGCTACACCTTC

d_gene: -
abundance: few
v_gene: TRBV30
j_gene: TRBJ2-7
CDR3aa: CAWSATRTNEQYF
CDR3nt: TGTGCCTGGAGTGCTACCCGGACGAACGAGCAGTACTTC

d_gene: -
abundance: -
v_gene: TRBV5-6
j_gene: TRBJ2-7
CDR3aa: CASTLLLQGSYEQYF
CDR3nt: TGTGCCAGCACGCTCCTGCTCCAGGGGAGTTACGAGCAGTACTTC

d_gene: -
abundance: -
v_gene: TRBV2
j_gene: TRBJ2-5
CDR3aa: CASSERLADLGETQYF
CDR3nt: TGTGCCAGCAGTGAAAGGCTAGCAGACCTCGGAGAGACCCAGTACTTC

d_gene: TRBD1
abundance: many
v_gene: TRBV7-9
j_gene: TRBJ2-2
CDR3aa: CASSTAGGADTGELFF
CDR3nt: TGTGCCAGCAGCACGGCAGGGGGCGCGGACACCGGGGAGCTGTTTTTT

d_gene: -
abundance: -
v_gene: TRBV6-5
j_gene: TRBJ2-7
CDR3aa: CASSFKRALSYEQYF
CDR3nt: TGTGCCAGCAGCTTTAAGAGAGCATTGTCGTACGAGCAGTACTTC

d_gene: -
abundance: -
v_gene: TRBV5-8
j_gene: TRBJ2-1
CDR3aa: CASSLSRARAEQFF
CDR3nt: TGTGCCAGCAGCTTGTCCCGAGCGCGGGCTGAGCAGTTCTTC

d_gene: -
abundance: -
v_gene: TRBV19
j_gene: TRBJ2-7
CDR3aa: CASSTGNSGYEQYF
CDR3nt: TGTGCCAGTAGTACAGGGAATTCGGGCTACGAGCAGTACTTC

d_gene: TRBD2
abundance: few
v_gene: TRBV23-1
j_gene: TRBJ2-1
CDR3aa: CASRGSGGDNEQFF
CDR3nt: TGCGCCAGCAGGGGAAGCGGGGGAGACAATGAGCAGTTCTTC

d_gene: TRBD2
abundance: few
v_gene: TRBV5-1
j_gene: TRBJ2-1
CDR3aa: CASSLGRDFGEQFF
CDR3nt: TGCGCCAGCAGCTTAGGGAGGGATTTTGGTGAGCAGTTCTTC

d_gene: TRBD1
abundance: once
v_gene: TRBV5-1
j_gene: TRBJ1-1
CDR3aa: CASSQIQGARTEAFF
CDR3nt: TGCGCCAGCAGCCAAATACAGGGGGCGAGAACTGAAGCTTTCTTT

d_gene: -
abundance: -
v_gene: TRBV19
j_gene: TRBJ2-6
CDR3aa: CASSISLRGTSSGANVLTF
CDR3nt: TGTGCCAGTAGTATCAGCTTGAGGGGGACCTCCTCTGGGGCCAACGTCCTGACTTTC

d_gene: -
abundance: -
v_gene: TRBV6-5
j_gene: TRBJ2-2
CDR3aa: CASSYSIPGTGELFF
CDR3nt: TGTGCCAGCAGTTACTCGATCCCCGGCACCGGGGAGCTGTTTTTT

d_gene: -
abundance: few
v_gene: TRBV6-5
j_gene: TRBJ2-7
CDR3aa: CASSYSLAFIEQYF
CDR3nt: TGTGCCAGCAGTTACTCACTAGCTTTCATCGAGCAGTACTTC

d_gene: -
abundance: -
v_gene: TRBV15
j_gene: TRBJ1-2
CDR3aa: CATSTGVGSIYGYTF
CDR3nt: TGTGCCACCAGCACTGGGGTAGGGTCTATCTATGGCTACACCTTC

d_gene: TRBD1
abundance: once
v_gene: TRBV29-1
j_gene: TRBJ1-4
CDR3aa: CSVSTVIRGANEKLFF
CDR3nt: TGCAGCGTTTCTACCGTTATCAGGGGGGCTAATGAAAAACTGTTTTTT

d_gene: -
abundance: -
v_gene: TRBV7-9
j_gene: TRBJ1-5
CDR3aa: CASSLGTMGQPQHF
CDR3nt: TGTGCCAGCAGCTTAGGGACTATGGGTCAGCCCCAGCATTTT

d_gene: -
abundance: -
v_gene: TRBV6-5
j_gene: TRBJ1-1
CDR3aa: CASSYGELNTEAFF
CDR3nt: TGTGCCAGCAGTTATGGGGAATTGAACACTGAAGCTTTCTTT

d_gene: -
abundance: few
v_gene: TRBV10-2
j_gene: TRBJ1-3
CDR3aa: CASSPGTGNTIYF
CDR3nt: TGCGCCAGCAGTCCCGGGACTGGAAACACCATATATTTT

d_gene: TRBD1
abundance: once
v_gene: TRBV7-2
j_gene: TRBJ1-3
CDR3aa: CASSSSTGGNTIYF
CDR3nt: TGTGCCAGCAGCTCTTCGACAGGGGGAAACACCATATATTTT

d_gene: TRBD1
abundance: -
v_gene: TRBV7-9
j_gene: TRBJ2-7
CDR3aa: CASSLESGGGRAEQYF
CDR3nt: TGTGCCAGCAGCTTAGAATCAGGGGGTGGCAGGGCCGAGCAGTACTTC

d_gene: -
abundance: -
v_gene: TRBV5-1
j_gene: TRBJ2-1
CDR3aa: CASSLDGVSSYNEQFF
CDR3nt: TGCGCCAGCAGCTTGGATGGGGTAAGCTCCTACAATGAGCAGTTCTTC

d_gene: TRBD1
abundance: once
v_gene: TRBV10-3
j_gene: TRBJ1-1
CDR3aa: CAIKAGGLSTEAFF
CDR3nt: TGTGCCATCAAGGCAGGGGGCTTGAGCACTGAAGCTTTCTTT

d_gene: TRBD1
abundance: -
v_gene: TRBV18
j_gene: TRBJ1-1
CDR3aa: CASSPPGQGWNTEAFF
CDR3nt: TGTGCCAGCTCACCGCCTGGACAGGGGTGGAACACTGAAGCTTTCTTT

d_gene: -
abundance: -
v_gene: TRBV5-1
j_gene: TRBJ1-2
CDR3aa: CASSLDRGFYGYTF
CDR3nt: TGCGCCAGCAGCTTGGATAGGGGGTTCTATGGCTACACCTTC

d_gene: -
abundance: few
v_gene: TRBV19
j_gene: TRBJ2-2
CDR3aa: CALRGGGELFF
CDR3nt: TGTGCCTTACGTGGTGGAGGGGAGCTGTTTTTT

d_gene: TRBD1
abundance: many
v_gene: TRBV5-1
j_gene: TRBJ2-3
CDR3aa: CASSPGTDYYTDTQYF
CDR3nt: TGCGCCAGCAGCCCCGGGACAGACTATTACACAGATACGCAGTATTTT

d_gene: TRBD1
abundance: few
v_gene: TRBV5-6
j_gene: TRBJ2-5
CDR3aa: CASSSKGTGQAGTQYF
CDR3nt: TGTGCCAGCAGCTCGAAGGGGACGGGACAGGCGGGGACCCAGTACTTC

d_gene: -
abundance: -
v_gene: TRBV6-6
j_gene: TRBJ1-1
CDR3aa: CASRQWTAEAFF
CDR3nt: TGTGCCAGCAGACAATGGACAGCTGAAGCTTTCTTT

d_gene: TRBD1
abundance: few
v_gene: TRBV5-4
j_gene: TRBJ1-1
CDR3aa: CASSSDRGPNTEAFF
CDR3nt: TGTGCCAGCAGCTCAGACAGGGGTCCGAACACTGAAGCTTTCTTT

d_gene: -
abundance: -
v_gene: TRBV21-1
j_gene: TRBJ2-7
CDR3aa: CASSKGKGLTYEQYF
CDR3nt: TGTGCCAGCAGCAAAGGGAAGGGCCTGACCTACGAGCAGTACTTC

d_gene: TRBD2
abundance: once
v_gene: TRBV7-2
j_gene: TRBJ2-1
CDR3aa: CASSDRTSGSYNEQFF
CDR3nt: TGTGCCAGCAGCGACCGGACTAGCGGCTCCTACAATGAGCAGTTCTTC

d_gene: -
abundance: -
v_gene: TRBV21-1
j_gene: TRBJ1-2
CDR3aa: CASSKGSTGGSGYTF
CDR3nt: TGTGCCAGCAGCAAAGGGTCGACAGGGGGCTCTGGCTACACCTTC

d_gene: -
abundance: few
v_gene: TRBV19
j_gene: TRBJ2-7
CDR3aa: CASSIAQGGRNEQYF
CDR3nt: TGTGCCAGTAGTATCGCTCAGGGGGGAAGGAACGAGCAGTACTTC

d_gene: -
abundance: few
v_gene: TRBV2
j_gene: TRBJ1-5
CDR3aa: CASREESGSNQPQHF
CDR3nt: TGTGCCAGCAGAGAGGAATCCGGGAGTAATCAGCCCCAGCATTTT

d_gene: -
abundance: -
v_gene: TRBV19
j_gene: TRBJ2-7
CDR3aa: CASSPGEREQYF
CDR3nt: TGTGCCAGTAGTCCAGGGGAGAGAGAGCAGTACTTC

d_gene: TRBD1
abundance: -
v_gene: TRBV28
j_gene: TRBJ1-1
CDR3aa: CASTPGGNTEAFF
CDR3nt: TGTGCCAGCACCCCAGGGGGGAACACTGAAGCTTTCTTT

d_gene: TRBD2
abundance: -
v_gene: TRBV9
j_gene: TRBJ2-3
CDR3aa: CASSPHIAGADTQYF
CDR3nt: TGTGCCAGCAGCCCGCACATAGCGGGGGCAGATACGCAGTATTTT

d_gene: -
abundance: -
v_gene: TRBV30
j_gene: TRBJ2-3
CDR3aa: CAGNQAVTDTQYF
CDR3nt: TGTGCCGGGAACCAGGCCGTCACAGATACGCAGTATTTT

d_gene: -
abundance: few
v_gene: TRBV7-9
j_gene: TRBJ1-1
CDR3aa: CASRPTDTEAFF
CDR3nt: TGTGCCAGCAGACCGACAGACACTGAAGCTTTCTTT

d_gene: -
abundance: few
v_gene: TRBV5-6
j_gene: TRBJ2-7
CDR3aa: CASSLDWGSEQYF
CDR3nt: TGTGCCAGCAGCCTTGACTGGGGCAGCGAGCAGTACTTC

d_gene: -
abundance: -
v_gene: TRBV9
j_gene: TRBJ1-1
CDR3aa: CASNGHGVTEAFF
CDR3nt: TGTGCCAGCAACGGGCACGGCGTCACTGAAGCTTTCTTT